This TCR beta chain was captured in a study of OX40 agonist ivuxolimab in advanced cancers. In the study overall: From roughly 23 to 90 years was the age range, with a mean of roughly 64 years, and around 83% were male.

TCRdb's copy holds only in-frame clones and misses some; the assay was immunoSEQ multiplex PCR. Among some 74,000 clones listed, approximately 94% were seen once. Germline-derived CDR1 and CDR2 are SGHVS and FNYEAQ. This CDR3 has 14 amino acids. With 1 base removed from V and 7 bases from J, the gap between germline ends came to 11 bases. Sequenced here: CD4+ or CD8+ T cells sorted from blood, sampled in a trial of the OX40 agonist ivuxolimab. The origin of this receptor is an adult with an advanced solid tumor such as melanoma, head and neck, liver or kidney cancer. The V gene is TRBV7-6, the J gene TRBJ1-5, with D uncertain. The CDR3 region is CASSLGVGFQPQHF. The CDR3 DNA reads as TGTGCCAGCAGCTTAGGGGTGGGATTCCAGCCCCAGCATTTT.